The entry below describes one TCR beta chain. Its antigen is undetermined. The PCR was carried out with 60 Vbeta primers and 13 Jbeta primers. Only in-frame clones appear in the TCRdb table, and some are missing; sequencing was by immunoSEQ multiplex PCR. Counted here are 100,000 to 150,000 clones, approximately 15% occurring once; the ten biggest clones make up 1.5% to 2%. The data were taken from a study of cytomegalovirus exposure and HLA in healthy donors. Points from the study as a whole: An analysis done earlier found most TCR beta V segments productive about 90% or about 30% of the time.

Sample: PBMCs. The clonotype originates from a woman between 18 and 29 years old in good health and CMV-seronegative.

The CDR3 here is CASSAPGTYEQYF. Here the CDR3 DNA reads TGTGCCAGCAGTGCACCAGGGACCTACGAGCAGTACTTC. This sequence joins TRBV28 and TRBJ2-7; weak D call: TRBD1 (5 bases). Per the germline V gene, CDR1 is MDHEN and CDR2 is SYDVKM. V lost 5 bases and J lost 2, with 10 bases in between. This CDR3 has 13 amino acids. Using reference TRBV28 and TRBJ2-7 for the parts outside the CDR3, the full variable domain is DVKVTQSSRYLVKRTGEKVFLECVQDMDHENMFWYRQDPGLGLRLIYFSYDVKMKEKGDIPEGYSVSREKKERFSLILESASTNQTSMYLCASSAPGTYEQYFGPGTRLTVT.